Below are 17 T cell receptor beta chains sequenced from a single sample in a study of control samples from healthy donors and cancer patients. Profiling relied on immunoSEQ multiplex PCR, and the TCRdb table lists in-frame clones only, not all of them. The profile shows about 81,000 clones, roughly 94% of them singletons. The sequencing sample was made of blood. All receptors derive from a young woman in good health.

This clone was seen a single time. The chain joins TRBV28 to TRBJ2-1, with D maybe TRBD1 (6 bases). Between the trimmed V and J ends, which lost 5 bases and 5 bases, there was a span of 16 bases. This CDR3 comprises 15 residues. Germline V gene data show CDR1 as MDHEN and CDR2 as SYDVKM. The chain's CDR3 is CASSPRDNENNEQFF. The CDR3 nucleotides read TGTGCCAGCAGTCCCCGGGACAACGAAAACAATGAGCAGTTCTTC.

In its sample, this clone was seen once. The chain recombines TRBV28 with TRBJ2-2; D ambiguous. The CDR3 totals 12 residues. V was clipped by 6 bases and J by 8 bases, with 10 bases between them. Per germline, CDR1 MDHEN and CDR2 SYDVKM. The CDR3 protein is CASSPRAGELFF. CDR3 sequence (DNA): TGTGCCAGCAGCCCTAGGGCTGGGGAGCTGTTTTTT.

The chain employs TRBV12-3 or TRBV12-4 and TRBJ2-3; D unresolved. V was cut by 6 bases and J by 2 bases, with 9 bases left in between. This CDR3 is built from 13 residues. The CDR3 loop is CASRTSSTDTQYF. The DNA for the CDR3 is TGTGCCAGCAGGACTTCCTCCACAGATACGCAGTATTTT.

The chain recombines TRBV25-1 with TRBJ1-1, with D maybe TRBD1 (5 bases). The CDR3 contains 15 residues. V dropped 6 bases and J dropped 0 bases, with 14 bases sitting between them. Germline V gene data show CDR1 as MGHDK and CDR2 as SYGVNS. CDR3 sequence (DNA): TGTGCCAGCAGCCCCATGGGGGGAGTGAACACTGAAGCTTTCTTT. Protein: CASSPMGGVNTEAFF.

The chain joins TRBV28 to TRBJ2-7; 10 bases fit TRBD2. V shed 5 bases and J 1 base; nucleotides not matched to a gene: 14. The germline V gene encodes CDR1 MDHEN and CDR2 SYDVKM. This CDR3 region has 18 residues. The CDR3 protein is CASSPAGLADFLSYEQYF. The CDR3, as DNA: TGTGCCAGCAGTCCCGCCGGACTAGCGGACTTCTTATCCTACGAGCAGTACTTC.

The rearrangement uses TRBV24-1 and TRBJ2-2; TRBD1 matches 7 bases. This CDR3 region has 14 residues. J lost 4 bases, V lost 4 bases, and 2 bases had no gene match. Germline V gene sequence: CDR1 KGHDR, CDR2 SFDVKD. CDR3 sequence: CATSEGTVTGELFF. Written as DNA, the CDR3 is TGTGCCACCAGTGAAGGGACAGTCACCGGGGAGCTGTTTTTT.

This clone has just one count. The chain combines TRBV27 with TRBJ2-1; 10 nucleotides align to TRBD2. Trimming at V came to 1 base and at J to 0 bases, leaving 3 bases not matched to a gene. The CDR3 contains 17 residues. Germline CDR1 reads MNHEY; CDR2 reads SMNVEV (reference sequence). DNA of the CDR3: TGTGCCAGCAGTTTATTGGCTAGCGGGAGCTCCTACAATGAGCAGTTCTTC. It codes for CASSLLASGSSYNEQFF.

The chain employs TRBV20-1 and TRBJ1-1; D is perhaps TRBD1 (5 bases). CDR3 length equals 13 residues. Trimming took off 3 bases at V and 0 bases at J, with 8 bases between the two ends. Germline V CDR1 and CDR2: DFQATT, SNEGSKA (reference sequence). CDR3 sequence: CSASRQLNTEAFF. CDR3 coding DNA: TGCAGTGCTAGTAGACAGCTGAACACTGAAGCTTTCTTT.

This chain uses TRBV10-3 with TRBJ2-5, with a weak D call TRBD1 (5 bases). The length of the CDR3 is 14 residues. CDR1 and CDR2 from the germline V gene are ENHRY and SYGVKD. V lost 2 bases, J lost 5 bases, and 12 bases lay in between. The CDR3 DNA reads TGTGCCATCAGTGAGCCAGCAGGGTGGGAGACCCAGTACTTC. Translating gives CAISEPAGWETQYF.

This chain connects TRBV27 to TRBJ2-3, with 8 bases identical to TRBD1. Germline CDR1 is MNHEY and CDR2 is SMNVEV (reference sequence). The CDR3 has 16 residues. With V trimmed by 6 bases and J by 0 bases, 8 bases remained unmatched. The CDR3 spells CASSPTTGASTDTQYF. The CDR3 DNA is TGTGCCAGCAGCCCTACGACAGGGGCTAGCACAGATACGCAGTATTTT.

V gene TRBV7-9 combines with J gene TRBJ1-5; no firm D call. Germline V gene data show CDR1 as SEHNR and CDR2 as FQNEAQ (reference sequence). The CDR3 consists of 13 residues. V was trimmed by 5 bases and J by 7 bases, leaving 12 bases between them. In nucleotides, the CDR3 is TGTGCCAGCAGCCCTTGGGAAAACCAGCCCCAGCATTTT. Its translation: CASSPWENQPQHF. The full variable domain, with the rest looked up from reference TRBV7-9 and TRBJ1-5, is DTGVSQNPRHKITKRGQNVTFRCDPISEHNRLYWYRQTLGQGPEFLTYFQNEAQLEKSRLLSDRFSAERPKGSFSTLEIQRTEQGDSAMYLCASSPWENQPQHFGDGTRLSIL.

The CDR3 DNA reads TGCGCCAGCAGCGCCTACAGGGGCGGAGCTGAAAAACTGTTTTTT. Amino acids: CASSAYRGGAEKLFF. The chain recombines TRBV5-1 with TRBJ1-4, with 7 bases fitting TRBD1. V lost 4 bases to trimming and J lost 7 bases; unmatched junction nucleotides: 10. Germline V gene lookup returns CDR1 SGHRS and CDR2 YFSETQ. The CDR3 loop spans 15 amino acids.

The chain recombines TRBV19 with TRBJ2-5; tentative D call: TRBD2 (5 bases). Germline CDR1 LNHDA, CDR2 SQIVND (reference sequence). This CDR3 is 15 amino acids long. Trimming shortened V by 10 bases and J by 2 bases, and 20 bases separated the two germline ends. The CDR3 DNA reads as TGTGCCACAACGACCATAACCGGGGAGCAAGAGACCCAGTACTTC. This encodes CATTTITGEQETQYF.

This clone showed up just once. The chain uses TRBV7-7 and TRBJ2-2; 11 bases line up with TRBD2. Per germline, CDR1 SSHAT and CDR2 FNYEAQ (reference sequence). V lost 1 base and J lost 6; bases outside the gene matches: 7. The CDR3 consists of 17 residues. The CDR3 DNA reads as TGTGCCAGCAGCTTAGTTCCCCTAGCGGGAGGTCCCGGGGAGCTGTTTTTT. Residues: CASSLVPLAGGPGELFF.

The chain carries TRBV19 and TRBJ1-1; no clear D. The CDR3 contains 15 residues. Germline CDR1 reads LNHDA; CDR2 reads SQIVND (reference sequence). Trimming removed 3 bases from V and 1 base from J, with 12 bases in between. Here the CDR3 reads CASSIVPNGNTEAFF. Written as DNA, the CDR3 is TGTGCCAGTAGTATCGTCCCCAATGGGAACACTGAAGCTTTCTTT.

This chain joins TRBV28 and TRBJ2-7; 9 bases line up with TRBD2. CDR1 is MDHEN and CDR2 is SYDVKM in the germline V gene. The CDR3 covers 13 residues. V dropped 5 bases and J dropped 7; count of bases not matched to a gene: 6. CDR3 in amino acids: CASSGLASEEQYF. CDR3 nucleotide sequence: TGTGCCAGCAGTGGACTAGCGTCGGAGGAGCAGTACTTC.

The CDR3 DNA reads as TGCAGCGTTGCAGAAGGGCTCGCCACCTCTGGAAACACCATATATTTT. Encoded protein: CSVAEGLATSGNTIYF. V usage is TRBV29-1 and J usage is TRBJ1-3; D gene unclear. The V gene's germline CDR1 is SQVTM and CDR2 ANQGSEA. V was cut by 4 bases and J by 0 bases, with 16 bases left in between. The CDR3 has 16 amino acids.